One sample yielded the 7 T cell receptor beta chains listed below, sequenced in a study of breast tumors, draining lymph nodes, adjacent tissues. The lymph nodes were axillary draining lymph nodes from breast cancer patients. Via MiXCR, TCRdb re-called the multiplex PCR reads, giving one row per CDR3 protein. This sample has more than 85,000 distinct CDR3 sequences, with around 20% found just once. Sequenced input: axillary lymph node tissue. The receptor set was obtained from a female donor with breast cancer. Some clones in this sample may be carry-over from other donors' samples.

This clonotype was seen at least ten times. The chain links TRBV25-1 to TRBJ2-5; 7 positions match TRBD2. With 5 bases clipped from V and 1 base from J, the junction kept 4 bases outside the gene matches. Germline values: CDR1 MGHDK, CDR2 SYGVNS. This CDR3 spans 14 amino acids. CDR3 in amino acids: CASSRGGGQETQYF. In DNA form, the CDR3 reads TGTGCCAGCAGTCGCGGGGGAGGCCAAGAGACCCAGTACTTC.

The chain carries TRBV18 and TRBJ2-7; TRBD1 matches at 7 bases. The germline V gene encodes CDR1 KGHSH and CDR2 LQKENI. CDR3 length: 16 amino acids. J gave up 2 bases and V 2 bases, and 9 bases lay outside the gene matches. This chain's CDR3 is CASSPWVGTATYEQYF. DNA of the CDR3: TGTGCCAGCTCACCATGGGTCGGGACAGCGACCTACGAGCAGTACTTC. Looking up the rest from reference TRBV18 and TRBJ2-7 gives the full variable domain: NAGVMQNPRHLVRRRGQEARLRCSPMKGHSHVYWYRQLPEEGLKFMVYLQKENIIDESGMPKERFSAEFPKEGPSILRIQQVVRGDSAAYFCASSPWVGTATYEQYFGPGTRLTVT.

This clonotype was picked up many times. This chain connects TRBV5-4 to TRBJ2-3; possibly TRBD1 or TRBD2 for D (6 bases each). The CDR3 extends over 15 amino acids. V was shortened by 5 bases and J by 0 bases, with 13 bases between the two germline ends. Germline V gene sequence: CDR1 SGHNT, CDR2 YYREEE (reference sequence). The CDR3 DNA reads TGTGCCAGCAGTAGGGGGGACTTAAGCACAGATACGCAGTATTTT. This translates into CASSRGDLSTDTQYF.

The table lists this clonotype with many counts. As DNA, the CDR3 is TGCGCCAGCAGCTCCCACGGGGGTAGAGGAGAGACCCAGTACTTC. Translation: CASSSHGGRGETQYF. The gene calls are TRBV4-1 and TRBJ2-5, with TRBD2 as a possible D gene (6 bases). Germline lookup yields CDR1 MGHRA and CDR2 YSYEKL. Between the trimmed V and J ends, which lost 5 bases and 4 bases, there was a span of 17 bases. CDR3 length: 15 amino acids.

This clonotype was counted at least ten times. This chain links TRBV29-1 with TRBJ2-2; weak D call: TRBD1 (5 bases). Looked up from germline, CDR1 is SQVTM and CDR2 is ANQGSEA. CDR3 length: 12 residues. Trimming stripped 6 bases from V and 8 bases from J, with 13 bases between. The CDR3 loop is CSVTGGAGELFF. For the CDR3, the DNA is TGCAGCGTCACCGGTGGGGCTGGGGAGCTGTTTTTT.

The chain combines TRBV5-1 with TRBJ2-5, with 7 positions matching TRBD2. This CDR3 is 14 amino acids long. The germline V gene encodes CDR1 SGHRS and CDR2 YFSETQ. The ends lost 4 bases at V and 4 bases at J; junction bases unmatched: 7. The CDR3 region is CASSGTGGGETQYF. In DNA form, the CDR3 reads TGCGCCAGCAGCGGGACTGGCGGGGGAGAGACCCAGTACTTC.

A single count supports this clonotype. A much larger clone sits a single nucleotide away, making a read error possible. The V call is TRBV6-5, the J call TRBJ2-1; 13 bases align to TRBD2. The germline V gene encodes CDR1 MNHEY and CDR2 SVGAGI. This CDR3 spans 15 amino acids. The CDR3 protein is CASSSLAGGHNEQVF. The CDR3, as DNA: TGTGCCAGCAGCTCACTAGCGGGGGGGCACAATGAGCAGGTCTTC.